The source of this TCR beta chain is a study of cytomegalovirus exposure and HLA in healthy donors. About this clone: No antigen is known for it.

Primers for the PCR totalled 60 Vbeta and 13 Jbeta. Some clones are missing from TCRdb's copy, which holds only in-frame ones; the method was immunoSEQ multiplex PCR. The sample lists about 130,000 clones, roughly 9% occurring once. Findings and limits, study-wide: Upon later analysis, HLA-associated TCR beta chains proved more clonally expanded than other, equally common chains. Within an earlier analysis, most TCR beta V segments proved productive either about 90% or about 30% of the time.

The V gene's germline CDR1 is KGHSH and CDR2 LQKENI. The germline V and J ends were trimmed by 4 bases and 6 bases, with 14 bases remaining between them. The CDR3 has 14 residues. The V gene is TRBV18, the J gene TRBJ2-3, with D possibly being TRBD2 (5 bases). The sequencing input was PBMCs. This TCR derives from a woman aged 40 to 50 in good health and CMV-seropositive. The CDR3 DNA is TGTGCCAGCTCACAACTACCTAGAGGGGATACGCAGTATTTT. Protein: CASSQLPRGDTQYF.